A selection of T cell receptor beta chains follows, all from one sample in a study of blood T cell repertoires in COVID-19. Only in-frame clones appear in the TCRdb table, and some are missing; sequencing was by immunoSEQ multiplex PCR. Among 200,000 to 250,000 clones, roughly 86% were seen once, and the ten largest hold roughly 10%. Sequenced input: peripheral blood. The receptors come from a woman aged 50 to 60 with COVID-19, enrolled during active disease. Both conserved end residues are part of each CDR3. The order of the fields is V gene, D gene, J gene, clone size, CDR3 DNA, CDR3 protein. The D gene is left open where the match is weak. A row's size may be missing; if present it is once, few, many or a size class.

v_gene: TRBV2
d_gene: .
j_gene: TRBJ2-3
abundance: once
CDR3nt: TGTGCCAGCAGTGTAACTATGGGACATCCGACAGATACGCAGTATTTT
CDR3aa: CASSVTMGHPTDTQYF

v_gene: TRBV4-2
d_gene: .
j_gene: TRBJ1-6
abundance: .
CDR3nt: TGTGCCAGCAGCCAAGCTGCGAACTATAATTCACCCCTCCACTTT
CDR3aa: CASSQAANYNSPLHF

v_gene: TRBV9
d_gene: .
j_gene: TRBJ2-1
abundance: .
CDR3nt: TGTGCCAGCAGCGCTTGGGAGTTCAATGAGCAGTTCTTC
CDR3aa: CASSAWEFNEQFF

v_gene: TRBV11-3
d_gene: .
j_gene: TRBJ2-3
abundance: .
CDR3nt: TGTGCCAGCAGCATAAGAGCGGTCTCCACAGATACGCAGTATTTT
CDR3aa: CASSIRAVSTDTQYF

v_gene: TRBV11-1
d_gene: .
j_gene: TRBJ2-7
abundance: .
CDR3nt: TGTGCCAGCAGCTTAGCCCAGGGGAACGAGCAGTACTTC
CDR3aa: CASSLAQGNEQYF

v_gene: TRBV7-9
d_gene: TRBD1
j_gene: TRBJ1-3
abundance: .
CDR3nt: TGTGCCAGCAGGTGGGACAGTGGAAACACCATATATTTT
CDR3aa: CASRWDSGNTIYF

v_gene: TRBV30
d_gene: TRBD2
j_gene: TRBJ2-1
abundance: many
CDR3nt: TGTGCCTGGAGTGTAACCAGCGGGGGGCAAAATGAGCAGTTCTTC
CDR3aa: CAWSVTSGGQNEQFF

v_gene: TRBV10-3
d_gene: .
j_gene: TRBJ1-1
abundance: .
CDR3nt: TGTGCCATCACAATCAGCGGTGACACTGAAGCTTTCTTT
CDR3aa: CAITISGDTEAFF

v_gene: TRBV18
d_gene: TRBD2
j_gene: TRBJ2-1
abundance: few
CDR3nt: TGTGCCAGCTCACCACCGGGAAGCGGGGGCTCCTACAATGAGCAGTTCTTC
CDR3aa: CASSPPGSGGSYNEQFF

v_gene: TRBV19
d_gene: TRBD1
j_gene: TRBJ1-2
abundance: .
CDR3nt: TGTGCCAGTAGTATAGCTGGGGGGACAGGGCATGGCTACACCTTC
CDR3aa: CASSIAGGTGHGYTF

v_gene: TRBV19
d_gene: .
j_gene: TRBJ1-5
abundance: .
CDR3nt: TGTGCCAGTAGTACCTCTTTCGCCCAGCATTTT
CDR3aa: CASSTSFAQHF

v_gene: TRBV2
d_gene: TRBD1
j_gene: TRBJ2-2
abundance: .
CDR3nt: TGTGCCAGCAGTGTAGCGGACAGGGTATACACCGGGGAGCTGTTTTTT
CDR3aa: CASSVADRVYTGELFF

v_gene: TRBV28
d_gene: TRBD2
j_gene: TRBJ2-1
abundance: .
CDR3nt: TGTGCCAGCAGTTCAATCAGCGGGGTGTCCTACAATGAGCAGTTCTTC
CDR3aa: CASSSISGVSYNEQFF

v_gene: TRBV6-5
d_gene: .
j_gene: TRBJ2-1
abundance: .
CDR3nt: TGTGCCAGTTTCCCTAGCGCCCAAACCTACAATGAGCAGTTCTTC
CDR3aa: CASFPSAQTYNEQFF

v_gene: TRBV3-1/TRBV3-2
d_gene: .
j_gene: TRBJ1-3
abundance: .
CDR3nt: TGTGCCAGCAGCCAAGTCTTGGCAGTATCGGGAAACACCATATATTTT
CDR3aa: CASSQVLAVSGNTIYF

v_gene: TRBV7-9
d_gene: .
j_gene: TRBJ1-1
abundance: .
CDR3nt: TGTGCCAGCAGCCCCGGACTCGGGGGGGCTGAAGCTTTCTTT
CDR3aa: CASSPGLGGAEAFF

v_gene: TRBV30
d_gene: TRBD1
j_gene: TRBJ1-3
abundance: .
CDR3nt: TGTGCCTGGGTAACAGGGGGAACTGGAAACACCATATATTTT
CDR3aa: CAWVTGGTGNTIYF